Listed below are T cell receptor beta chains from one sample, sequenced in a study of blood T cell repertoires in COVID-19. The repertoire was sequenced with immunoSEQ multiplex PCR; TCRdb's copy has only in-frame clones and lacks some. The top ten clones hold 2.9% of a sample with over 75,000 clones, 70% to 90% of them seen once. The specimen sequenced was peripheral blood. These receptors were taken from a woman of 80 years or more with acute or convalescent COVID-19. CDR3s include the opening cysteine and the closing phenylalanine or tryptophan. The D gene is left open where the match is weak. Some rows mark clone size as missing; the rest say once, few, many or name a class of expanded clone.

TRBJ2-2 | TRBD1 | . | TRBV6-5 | CASSYNGQGNTGELFF | TGTGCCAGCAGTTACAACGGACAGGGGAACACCGGGGAGCTGTTTTTT
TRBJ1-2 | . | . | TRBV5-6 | CASSLLTNYGYTF | TGTGCCAGCAGCTTGTTAACTAACTATGGCTACACCTTC
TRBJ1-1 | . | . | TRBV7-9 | CASSLMGPTEAFF | TGTGCCAGCAGTTTGATGGGGCCCACTGAAGCTTTCTTT
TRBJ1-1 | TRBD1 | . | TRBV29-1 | CSVAWDRGRTEAFF | TGCAGCGTCGCGTGGGACAGGGGGAGGACTGAAGCTTTCTTT
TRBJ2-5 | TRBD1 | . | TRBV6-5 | CASSTGQLSQETQYF | TGTGCCAGCAGTACGGGACAGTTGAGCCAAGAGACCCAGTACTTC
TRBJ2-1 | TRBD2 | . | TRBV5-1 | CASSFSGGEDEQFF | TGCGCCAGCAGCTTCAGCGGGGGTGAGGATGAGCAGTTCTTC
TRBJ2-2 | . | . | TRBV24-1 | CATSHIGTANTGELFF | TGTGCCACCAGTCACATTGGCACAGCGAACACCGGGGAGCTGTTTTTT
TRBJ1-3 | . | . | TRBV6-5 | CASSQGGAGNTIYF | TGTGCCAGCAGCCAAGGGGGGGCTGGAAACACCATATATTTT
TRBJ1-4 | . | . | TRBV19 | CAIAPKGLPNEKLFF | TGTGCCATCGCTCCTAAGGGGTTACCTAATGAAAAACTGTTTTTT
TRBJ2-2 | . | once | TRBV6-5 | CASTLGLPTGELFF | TGTGCCAGCACTTTGGGACTCCCCACCGGGGAGCTGTTTTTT
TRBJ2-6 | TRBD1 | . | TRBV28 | CASSPPLPFTGASGANVLTF | TGTGCCAGCAGCCCCCCGCTCCCCTTTACAGGGGCCTCTGGGGCCAACGTCCTGACTTTC
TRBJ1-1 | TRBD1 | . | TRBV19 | CASSATGGWKNTEAFF | TGTGCCAGTAGTGCGACAGGGGGCTGGAAGAACACTGAAGCTTTCTTT
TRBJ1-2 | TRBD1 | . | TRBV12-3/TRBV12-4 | CASSSNPPGTAF | TGTGCCAGCAGTTCTAATCCCCCCGGGACAGCTTTC
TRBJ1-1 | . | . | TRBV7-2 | CASTQTGLSNTEAFF | TGTGCCAGCACCCAAACGGGACTCTCGAACACTGAAGCTTTCTTT
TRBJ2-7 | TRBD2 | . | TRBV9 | CASSPQGLAAYEQYF | TGTGCCAGCAGCCCCCAGGGACTAGCGGCCTACGAGCAGTACTTC
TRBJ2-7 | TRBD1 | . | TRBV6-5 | CASSSPGQGRSYEQYF | TGTGCCAGCAGTTCTCCGGGACAGGGACGGTCCTACGAGCAGTACTTC
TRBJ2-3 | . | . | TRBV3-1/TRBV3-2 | CASSQGLASSTDTQYF | TGTGCCAGCAGCCAAGGGCTAGCGTCTAGCACAGATACGCAGTATTTT
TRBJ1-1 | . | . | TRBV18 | CASSPQGLGTEAFF | TGTGCCAGCTCACCACAGGGGTTAGGGACTGAAGCTTTCTTT
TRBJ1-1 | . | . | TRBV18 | CASSPQGLPASGNTEAFF | TGTGCCAGCTCACCACAGGGACTCCCAGCGTCCGGGAACACTGAAGCTTTCTTT
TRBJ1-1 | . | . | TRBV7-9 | CASSLEAGVTEAFF | TGTGCCAGCAGCTTAGAGGCAGGGGTTACTGAAGCTTTCTTT
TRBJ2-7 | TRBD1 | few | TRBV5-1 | CASSLGQGFAYEQYF | TGCGCCAGCAGCTTGGGACAGGGATTCGCCTACGAGCAGTACTTC
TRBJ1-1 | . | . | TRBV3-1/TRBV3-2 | CASSPLPGVSTEAFF | TGTGCCAGCAGCCCTCTCCCGGGTGTCAGCACTGAAGCTTTCTTT